Presented here are 20 T cell receptor beta chains from one specimen sequenced in a study of low-dose radiotherapy and immunotherapy resistance in tumors. First-strand cDNA used TRAV- and TRBV-specific primers, covering alpha and beta chains. Amplification of TCRs used a constant-region primer and V-primer adapter for around 19 PCR cycles. TCRdb reanalysed the reads using MiXCR and keeps one entry per CDR3 protein. The table has some 15,000 distinct CDR3 sequences, under 60% seen once. The source of these receptors is a human donor with advanced metastatic prostate, ovarian, gallbladder or colorectal cancer (not recorded which). This table probably holds off-target reads from a library built for another chain.

The gene calls are TRBV29-1 and TRBJ1-6; 7 bases agree with TRBD1. With 6 bases clipped from V and 0 bases from J, the junction kept 5 bases outside the gene matches. From germline, CDR1 is SQVTM and CDR2 ANQGSEA. The CDR3 is 15 amino acids. In nucleotides, the CDR3 is TGCAGCGTCAAACAGGGGAGCTCCTATAATTCACCCCTCCACTTT. This translates into CSVKQGSSYNSPLHF. The whole variable domain, filled in from reference TRBV29-1 and TRBJ1-6, reads SAVISQKPSRDICQRGTSLTIQCQVDSQVTMMFWYRQQPGQSLTLIATANQGSEATYESGFVIDKFPISRPNLTFSTLTVSNMSPEDSSIYLCSVKQGSSYNSPLHFGNGTRLTVT.

V gene TRBV5-1 combines with J gene TRBJ2-6; 8 nucleotides line up with TRBD2. V shed 4 bases and J 4 bases; nucleotides not matched to a gene: 10. The CDR3 loop spans 17 amino acids. Germline assignment: CDR1 SGHRS and CDR2 YFSETQ. Here the CDR3 reads CASSGGTSSPGANVLTF. CDR3 sequence (DNA): TGCGCCAGCAGCGGCGGGACTAGTTCCCCCGGGGCCAACGTCCTGACTTTC.

The CDR3 DNA is TGTGCCAGCAGCCAAGATAAGGAGGGTCAAGAGACCCAGTACTTC. It encodes CASSQDKEGQETQYF. This chain uses TRBV4-2 with TRBJ2-5, with D tentatively TRBD2 (6 bases). V lost 0 bases and J lost 2, with 10 bases in between. In germline, CDR1 is LGHNA, CDR2 YNFKEQ. This CDR3 is built from 15 residues.

The gene calls are TRBV5-1 and TRBJ2-1; no clear D. Trimming shortened V by 0 bases and J by 5 bases, and 9 bases separated the two germline ends. Looked up from germline, CDR1 is SGHRS and CDR2 is YFSETQ. This CDR3 is built from 14 residues. The CDR3 reads CASSLATGHNEQFF. Here the CDR3 DNA reads TGCGCCAGCAGCTTGGCTACGGGCCACAATGAGCAGTTCTTC.

This sequence joins TRBV20-1 and TRBJ2-5, with 7 bases fitting TRBD2. This CDR3 has 14 residues. The V gene's germline CDR1 is DFQATT and CDR2 SNEGSKA (reference sequence). The trim removed 0 bases at V and 5 bases at J, leaving 6 bases unmatched. Here the CDR3 DNA reads TGCAGTGCTAGAGATTTGCGGGGGAGGGAGACCCAGTACTTC. Its protein is CSARDLRGRETQYF.

This clonotype was seen a few times. The V call is TRBV3-1, the J call TRBJ1-5; the D is unclear. CDR3 length equals 13 residues. Germline-derived CDR1 and CDR2 are LGHDT and YNNKEL (reference sequence). V shed 3 bases and J shed 7 bases, with 10 bases lying between them. The chain's CDR3 is CASSHGGPQPQHF. In nucleotides, the CDR3 is TGTGCCAGCAGCCATGGTGGGCCCCAGCCCCAGCATTTT.

The chain recombines TRBV5-4 with TRBJ1-1; D ambiguous. Germline V gene data show CDR1 as SGHNT and CDR2 as YYREEE (reference sequence). This CDR3 region has 13 residues. V was cut by 4 bases and J by 8 bases, with 15 bases left in between. CDR3: CASSPTTTEEAFF. In DNA form, the CDR3 reads TGTGCCAGCAGCCCGACTACGACGGAAGAAGCTTTCTTT.

This chain links TRBV12-3 or TRBV12-4 with TRBJ1-2; D uncertain. The CDR3 length is 14 residues. V was shortened by 5 bases and J by 9 bases, with 19 bases between the two germline ends. Here the CDR3 reads CASSPQSPAKSYTF. The CDR3 DNA is TGTGCCAGCAGTCCTCAGAGTCCTGCCAAAAGCTACACCTTC.

Only a few counts were recorded for this clonotype. The V gene is TRBV5-4, the J gene TRBJ2-5, with D perhaps matching TRBD1 (5 bases). The CDR3 loop spans 12 amino acids. CDR1 and CDR2 (germline): SGHNT, YYREEE (reference sequence). Trimming cost V 0 bases and J 5 bases, with 5 bases left between them. This CDR3 is CASSLEGETQYF. The CDR3 DNA is TGTGCCAGCAGCTTGGAGGGGGAGACCCAGTACTTC.

This chain links TRBV4-1 with TRBJ1-2; a possible D gene is TRBD1 (5 bases). The germline V gene encodes CDR1 MGHRA and CDR2 YSYEKL. V was clipped by 3 bases and J by 8 bases, with 13 bases between them. The CDR3 loop spans 13 amino acids. The CDR3 sequence is CASSQGTVEGYTF. The CDR3 nucleotides are TGCGCCAGCAGCCAGGGGACCGTTGAGGGCTACACCTTC.

V and J are TRBV24-1 and TRBJ1-2, with unresolved D. Trimming stripped 5 bases from V and 3 bases from J, with 6 bases between. There are 12 residues in the CDR3. The germline CDR1 and CDR2 sequences are KGHDR and SFDVKD. The CDR3 bases are TGTGCCACCAGTGTCTCTTACTATGGCTACACCTTC. This encodes CATSVSYYGYTF.

V is TRBV7-2 and J is TRBJ2-1; TRBD1 is a possible D gene (6 bases). The germline gives CDR1 SGHTA, CDR2 FQGNSA. Between the trimmed V and J ends, which lost 5 bases and 8 bases, there was a span of 10 bases. The CDR3 extends over 12 amino acids. The CDR3, as DNA: TGTGCCAGCAGCCCAGGGGTCGATGAGCAGTTCTTC. It is translated as CASSPGVDEQFF.

The table lists this clonotype with a few counts. The chain is built from TRBV12-5 and TRBJ2-2, with D possibly TRBD1 on 5 matching bases. Germline values: CDR1 LGHNT, CDR2 FRNRAP. Trimming shortened V by 8 bases and J by 5 bases, and 12 bases separated the two germline ends. The CDR3 has 13 amino acids. Here the CDR3 reads CASSSGYTGELFF. The CDR3 coding sequence is TGTGCTAGTTCCTCAGGGTATACCGGGGAGCTGTTTTTT.

This clonotype is medium-sized in the sample. V and J are TRBV28 and TRBJ2-7; 7 bases line up with TRBD2. V dropped 5 bases and J dropped 5; count of bases not matched to a gene: 9. Germline V lookup: CDR1 MDHEN, CDR2 SYDVKM. The length of the CDR3 is 14 residues. CDR3 amino acids: CASSPLGGINEQYF. For the CDR3, the DNA is TGTGCCAGCAGTCCCCTCGGGGGGATAAACGAGCAGTACTTC.

The chain recombines TRBV12-3 or TRBV12-4 with TRBJ2-5; TRBD2 aligns across 10 bases. J lost 3 bases, V lost 3 bases, and 1 base had no gene match. The CDR3 loop spans 14 amino acids. The CDR3 spells CASSFGLAEETQYF. For the CDR3, the DNA is TGTGCCAGCAGTTTCGGACTAGCGGAAGAGACCCAGTACTTC.

The chain combines TRBV6-2 or TRBV6-3 with TRBJ2-3, with a weak D call TRBD1 (6 bases). V was trimmed by 5 bases and J by 2 bases, leaving 14 bases between them. The CDR3 is 15 residues long. CDR1 MNHEY and CDR2 SVGEGT come from the germline V gene. Here the CDR3 reads CASSEGQQNTDTQYF. CDR3 DNA sequence: TGTGCCAGCAGTGAAGGACAGCAGAACACAGATACGCAGTATTTT.

This clonotype came up a few times. The chain uses TRBV6-2 or TRBV6-3 and TRBJ2-7; D is unclear. This CDR3 region has 15 residues. Trimming took 4 bases from V and 3 from J, leaving 16 bases between them. The V gene's germline CDR1 is MNHEY and CDR2 SVGEGT. CDR3 nucleotides: TGTGCCAGCAGTTCCCCATTAGCCTGGTTCTACGAGCAGTACTTC. This codes for CASSSPLAWFYEQYF.

This clonotype showed up just a few times. The DNA of the CDR3 is TGTGCCAGCTCACCAGGGACCGATCAGCCCCAGCATTTT. Protein sequence: CASSPGTDQPQHF. V is TRBV18 and J is TRBJ1-5; D may be TRBD1 (5 bases). Deletions cut 2 bases from V and 5 bases from J, with 7 bases between. The germline gives CDR1 KGHSH, CDR2 LQKENI. The CDR3 sequence is 13 residues long.

The gene calls are TRBV6-1 and TRBJ1-6; D unclear. V lost 10 bases and J 0 bases, leaving 10 bases between the germline ends. Germline V CDR1 and CDR2: MNHNS, SASEGT. CDR3 length equals 14 residues. CDR3 sequence reads: CATEWSSYNSPLHF. DNA for the CDR3: TGTGCCACGGAGTGGAGCTCCTATAATTCACCCCTCCACTTT.

This sequence joins TRBV4-2 and TRBJ2-3, with D tentatively TRBD2 (6 bases). V lost 1 base to trimming and J lost 4 bases, with 18 bases between them. Looked up from germline, CDR1 is LGHNA and CDR2 is YNFKEQ. This CDR3 is built from 17 residues. The CDR3 DNA sequence: TGTGCCAGCAGCCAAGTTGTCGGGGGAGCGTTGGCAGATACGCAGTATTTT. Translated, it gives CASSQVVGGALADTQYF.